These T cell receptor beta chains were read from a single sample in a study of vaccination effects on CD4 cells after COVID-19. No antigens are known for them. Here immunoSEQ multiplex PCR was the method, and the copy in TCRdb shows in-frame clones only, minus some. This table holds tens of thousands of clones, more than 65% found once. Sequenced here: CD4+ T cells from PBMCs cultured with HIV peptides, sampled before COVID-19 vaccination. These receptors were obtained from a human donor who had a prior SARS-CoV-2 infection. Each CDR3 is given with its conserved first and last residue. The D gene is left open where the match is weak. The size entry is marked missing in some rows and otherwise reads once, few, many or a size class.

CDR3aa: CASRKGGGGATDTQYF; j_gene: TRBJ2-3; d_gene: TRBD2; v_gene: TRBV7-3; abundance: .
CDR3aa: CASSEQGRGGNEKLFF; j_gene: TRBJ1-4; d_gene: .; v_gene: TRBV6-1; abundance: .
CDR3aa: CASSSRNTGELFF; j_gene: TRBJ2-2; d_gene: .; v_gene: TRBV6-6; abundance: once
CDR3aa: CASSPRAGATDTQYF; j_gene: TRBJ2-3; d_gene: TRBD2; v_gene: TRBV11-2; abundance: .
CDR3aa: CAISGTGSGNTIYF; j_gene: TRBJ1-3; d_gene: .; v_gene: TRBV10-3; abundance: .
CDR3aa: CASSKGRLAGGLDTGELFF; j_gene: TRBJ2-2; d_gene: .; v_gene: TRBV21-1; abundance: .
CDR3aa: CASSQVQGSVRTGELFF; j_gene: TRBJ2-2; d_gene: TRBD1; v_gene: TRBV4-1; abundance: few
CDR3aa: CASIGLAGGNEQFF; j_gene: TRBJ2-1; d_gene: TRBD2; v_gene: TRBV2; abundance: .
CDR3aa: CSVASDLSEQYF; j_gene: TRBJ2-3; d_gene: .; v_gene: TRBV29-1; abundance: .
CDR3aa: CASSPSGGLTEAFF; j_gene: TRBJ1-1; d_gene: .; v_gene: TRBV18; abundance: .
CDR3aa: CASSFGHRQETQYF; j_gene: TRBJ2-5; d_gene: .; v_gene: TRBV5-4; abundance: once
CDR3aa: CATKRIYNSPLHF; j_gene: TRBJ1-6; d_gene: .; v_gene: TRBV24-1; abundance: few
CDR3aa: CAWSVRGGLASPQYF; j_gene: TRBJ2-4; d_gene: TRBD2; v_gene: TRBV30; abundance: .
CDR3aa: CASSREGGNGYTF; j_gene: TRBJ1-2; d_gene: .; v_gene: TRBV5-4; abundance: .
CDR3aa: CASSYFGGRARGANVLTF; j_gene: TRBJ2-6; d_gene: TRBD2; v_gene: TRBV6-2/TRBV6-3; abundance: .
CDR3aa: CASSQVKVAGDNEQFF; j_gene: TRBJ2-1; d_gene: TRBD2; v_gene: TRBV14; abundance: once